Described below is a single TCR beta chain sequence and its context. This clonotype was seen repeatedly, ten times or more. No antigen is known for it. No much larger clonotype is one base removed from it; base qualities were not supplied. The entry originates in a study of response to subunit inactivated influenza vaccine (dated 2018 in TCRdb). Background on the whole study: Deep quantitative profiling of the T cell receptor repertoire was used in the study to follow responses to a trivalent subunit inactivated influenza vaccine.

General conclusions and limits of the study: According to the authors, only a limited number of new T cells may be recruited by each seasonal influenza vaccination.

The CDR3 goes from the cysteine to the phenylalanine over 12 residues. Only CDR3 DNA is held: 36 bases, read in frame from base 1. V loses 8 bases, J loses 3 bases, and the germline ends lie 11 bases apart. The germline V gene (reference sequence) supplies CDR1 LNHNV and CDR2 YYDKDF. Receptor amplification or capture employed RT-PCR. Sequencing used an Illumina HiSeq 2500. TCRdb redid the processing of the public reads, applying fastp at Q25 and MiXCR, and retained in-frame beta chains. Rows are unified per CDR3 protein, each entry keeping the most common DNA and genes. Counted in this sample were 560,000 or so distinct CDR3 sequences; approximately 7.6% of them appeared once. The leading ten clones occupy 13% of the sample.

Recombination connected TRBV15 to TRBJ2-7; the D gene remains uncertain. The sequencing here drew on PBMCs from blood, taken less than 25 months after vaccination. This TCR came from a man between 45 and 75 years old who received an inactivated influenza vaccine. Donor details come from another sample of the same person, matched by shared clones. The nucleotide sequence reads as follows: TGTGCCACCGGTAACAAGTACTACGAGCAGTACTTC. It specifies CATGNKYYEQYF.